The 3 T cell receptor beta chains below come from one sample, sequenced in a study of blood T cell repertoires in COVID-19. Here immunoSEQ multiplex PCR was the method, and the copy in TCRdb shows in-frame clones only, minus some. This table has approximately 80,000 clones, around four fifths appearing once. Sequenced material: peripheral blood. The receptors shown here come from a human donor in a cohort sampled during active COVID-19.

V gene TRBV2 combines with J gene TRBJ1-2; maybe TRBD1 (6 bases). The CDR3 runs 20 residues. Trimming removed 2 bases from V and 2 bases from J, with 27 bases in between. Germline-derived CDR1 and CDR2 are SNHLY and FYNNEI. The CDR3 DNA follows: TGTGCCAGCAGTGAACCTCAACAGTACAGCCACAGGGAGCCCAACTATGGCTACACCTTC. It is translated as CASSEPQQYSHREPNYGYTF.

This clone was observed a few times. The chain carries TRBV18 and TRBJ2-7; maybe TRBD2 (5 bases). Trimming left V 2 bases short and J 0 bases short, with 11 bases between. CDR1 is KGHSH, CDR2 LQKENI, per germline. This CDR3 comprises 15 residues. CDR3 residues: CASSPRIGSSYEQYF. The CDR3 DNA sequence: TGTGCCAGCTCACCAAGGATAGGGAGCTCCTACGAGCAGTACTTC. The entire variable domain, with the rest obtained from reference TRBV18 and TRBJ2-7, is as follows: NAGVMQNPRHLVRRRGQEARLRCSPMKGHSHVYWYRQLPEEGLKFMVYLQKENIIDESGMPKERFSAEFPKEGPSILRIQQVVRGDSAAYFCASSPRIGSSYEQYFGPGTRLTVT.

This clone has just a few counts. CDR3 loop: CASNRGRQPQHF. CDR3 sequence (DNA): TGTGCCAGCAACAGGGGTCGACAGCCCCAGCATTTT. The chain joins TRBV5-6 to TRBJ1-5, with 7 bases identical to TRBD1. V lost 6 bases and J lost 7; bases outside the gene matches: 4. The V gene's germline CDR1 is SGHDT and CDR2 YYEEEE. This CDR3 contains 12 residues.